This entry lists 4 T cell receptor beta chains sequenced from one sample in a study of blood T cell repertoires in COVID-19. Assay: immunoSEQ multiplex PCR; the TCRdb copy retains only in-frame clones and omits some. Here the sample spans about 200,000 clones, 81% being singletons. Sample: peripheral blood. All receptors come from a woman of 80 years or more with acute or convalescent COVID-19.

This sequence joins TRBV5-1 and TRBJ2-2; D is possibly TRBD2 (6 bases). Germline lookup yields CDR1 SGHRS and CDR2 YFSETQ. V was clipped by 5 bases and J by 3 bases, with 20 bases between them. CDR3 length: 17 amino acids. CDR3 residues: CASRPNVDPGDTGELFF. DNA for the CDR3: TGCGCCAGCAGACCGAATGTCGATCCGGGGGACACCGGGGAGCTGTTTTTT.

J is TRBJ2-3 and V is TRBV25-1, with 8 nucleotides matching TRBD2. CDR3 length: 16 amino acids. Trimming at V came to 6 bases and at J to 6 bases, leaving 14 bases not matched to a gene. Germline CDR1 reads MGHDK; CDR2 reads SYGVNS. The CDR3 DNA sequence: TGTGCCAGCAGCCTGCTGGGACTAGAAGGGGACGATACGCAGTATTTT. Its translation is CASSLLGLEGDDTQYF.

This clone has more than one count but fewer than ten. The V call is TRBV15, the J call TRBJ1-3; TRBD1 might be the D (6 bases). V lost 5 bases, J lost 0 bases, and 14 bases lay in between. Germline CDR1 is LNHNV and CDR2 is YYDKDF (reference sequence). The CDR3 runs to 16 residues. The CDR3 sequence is CATSGGQLISGNTIYF. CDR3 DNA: TGTGCCACCAGCGGTGGACAGCTCATCTCTGGAAACACCATATATTTT.

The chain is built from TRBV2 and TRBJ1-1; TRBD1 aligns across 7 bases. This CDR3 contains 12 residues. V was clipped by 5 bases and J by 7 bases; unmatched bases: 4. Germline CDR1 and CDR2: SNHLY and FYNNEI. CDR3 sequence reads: CASSRQGGEAFF. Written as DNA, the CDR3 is TGTGCCAGCAGTCGACAGGGAGGTGAAGCTTTCTTT.